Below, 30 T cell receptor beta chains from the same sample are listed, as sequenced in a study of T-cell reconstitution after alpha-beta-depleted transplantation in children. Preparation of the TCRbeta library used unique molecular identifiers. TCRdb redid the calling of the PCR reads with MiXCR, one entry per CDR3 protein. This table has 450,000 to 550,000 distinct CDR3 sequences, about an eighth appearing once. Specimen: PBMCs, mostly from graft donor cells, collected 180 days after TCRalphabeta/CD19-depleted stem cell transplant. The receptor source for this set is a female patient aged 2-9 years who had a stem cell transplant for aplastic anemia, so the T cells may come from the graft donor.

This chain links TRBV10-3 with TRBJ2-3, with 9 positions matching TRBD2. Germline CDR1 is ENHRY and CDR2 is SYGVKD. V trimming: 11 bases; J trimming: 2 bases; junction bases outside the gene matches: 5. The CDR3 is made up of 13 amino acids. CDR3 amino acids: CALREGDTDTQYF. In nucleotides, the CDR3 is TGTGCCCTGCGGGAGGGCGACACAGATACGCAGTATTTT.

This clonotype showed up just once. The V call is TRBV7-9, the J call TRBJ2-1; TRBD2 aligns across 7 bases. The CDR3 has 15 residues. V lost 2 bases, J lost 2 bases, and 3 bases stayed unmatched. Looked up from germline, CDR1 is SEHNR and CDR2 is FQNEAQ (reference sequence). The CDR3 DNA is TGTGCCAGCAGCTTACGCGGGAGCCCCTACAATGAGCAGTTCTTC. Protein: CASSLRGSPYNEQFF.

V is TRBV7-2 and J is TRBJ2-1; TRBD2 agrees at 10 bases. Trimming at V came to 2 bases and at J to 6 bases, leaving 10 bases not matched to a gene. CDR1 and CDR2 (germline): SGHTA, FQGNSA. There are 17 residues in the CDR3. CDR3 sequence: CASSLLWSGRASNEQFF. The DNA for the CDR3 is TGTGCCAGCAGCTTACTCTGGAGCGGGAGGGCCAGCAATGAGCAGTTCTTC.

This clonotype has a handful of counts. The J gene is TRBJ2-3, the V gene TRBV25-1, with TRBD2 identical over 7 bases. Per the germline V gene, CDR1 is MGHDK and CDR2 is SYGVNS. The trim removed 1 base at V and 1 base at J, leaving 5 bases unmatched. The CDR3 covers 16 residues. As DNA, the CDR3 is TGTGCCAGCAGTGAATGGCCAGCGGGACGCACAGATACGCAGTATTTT. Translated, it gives CASSEWPAGRTDTQYF.

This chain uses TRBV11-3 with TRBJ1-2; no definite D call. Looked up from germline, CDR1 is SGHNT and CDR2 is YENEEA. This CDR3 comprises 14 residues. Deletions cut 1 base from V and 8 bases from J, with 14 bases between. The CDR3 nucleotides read TGTGCCAGCAGCTTAGCTATGACCGAGGGAGGCTACACCTTC. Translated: CASSLAMTEGGYTF. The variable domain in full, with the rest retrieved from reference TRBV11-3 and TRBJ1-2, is EAGVVQSPRYKIIEKKQPVAFWCNPISGHNTLYWYLQNLGQGPELLIRYENEEAVDDSQLPKDRFSAERLKGVDSTLKIQPAELGDSAVYLCASSLAMTEGGYTFGSGTRLTVV.

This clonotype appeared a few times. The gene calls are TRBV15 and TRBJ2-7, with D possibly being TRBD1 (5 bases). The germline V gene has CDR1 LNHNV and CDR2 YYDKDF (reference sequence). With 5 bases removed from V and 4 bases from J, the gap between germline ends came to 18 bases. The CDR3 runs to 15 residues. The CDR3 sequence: CATSPVGAHLYEQYF. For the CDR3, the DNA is TGTGCCACCAGCCCCGTAGGGGCCCACCTTTACGAGCAGTACTTC.

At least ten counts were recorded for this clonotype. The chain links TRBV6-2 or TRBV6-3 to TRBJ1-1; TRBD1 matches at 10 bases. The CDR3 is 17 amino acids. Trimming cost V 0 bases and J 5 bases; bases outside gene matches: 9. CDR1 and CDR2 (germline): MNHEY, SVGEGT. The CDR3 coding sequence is TGTGCCAGCAGTTACTCCCCGGGACAGGGGTATATTACTGAAGCTTTCTTT. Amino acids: CASSYSPGQGYITEAFF.

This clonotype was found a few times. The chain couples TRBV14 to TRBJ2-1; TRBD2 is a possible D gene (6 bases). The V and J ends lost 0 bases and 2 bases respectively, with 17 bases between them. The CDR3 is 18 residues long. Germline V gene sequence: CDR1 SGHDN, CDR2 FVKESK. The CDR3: CASSQDFGAGRTYNEQFF. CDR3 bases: TGTGCCAGCAGCCAAGATTTCGGGGCGGGACGCACCTACAATGAGCAGTTCTTC.

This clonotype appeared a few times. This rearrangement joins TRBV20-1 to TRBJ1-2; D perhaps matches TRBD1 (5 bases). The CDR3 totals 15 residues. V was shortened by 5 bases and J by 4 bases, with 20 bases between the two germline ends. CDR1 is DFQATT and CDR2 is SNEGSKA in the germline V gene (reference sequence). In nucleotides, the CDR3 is TGCAGTGCTTACGGGCCCGGGACGGTGGTCTATGGCTACACCTTC. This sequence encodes CSAYGPGTVVYGYTF.

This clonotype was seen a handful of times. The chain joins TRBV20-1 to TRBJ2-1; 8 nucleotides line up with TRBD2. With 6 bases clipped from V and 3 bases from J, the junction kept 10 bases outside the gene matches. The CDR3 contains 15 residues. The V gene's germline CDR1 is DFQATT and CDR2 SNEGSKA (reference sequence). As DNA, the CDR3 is TGCAGTGCCAAAATTAGCGGGACCTACTACAATGAGCAGTTCTTC. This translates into CSAKISGTYYNEQFF.

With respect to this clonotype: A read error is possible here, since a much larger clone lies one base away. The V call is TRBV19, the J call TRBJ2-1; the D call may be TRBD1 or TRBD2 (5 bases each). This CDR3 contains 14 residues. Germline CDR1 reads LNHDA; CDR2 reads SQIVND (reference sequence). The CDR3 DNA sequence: TGTGCCAGTAGTAGGGGGAGCTCCTACGATGAGCAGTTCTTC. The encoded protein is CASSRGSSYDEQFF.

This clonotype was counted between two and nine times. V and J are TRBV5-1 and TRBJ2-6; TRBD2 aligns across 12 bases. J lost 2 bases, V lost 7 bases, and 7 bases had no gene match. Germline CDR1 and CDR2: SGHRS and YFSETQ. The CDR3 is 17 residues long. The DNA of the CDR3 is TGCGCCAGCGGTCCGGGACTAGCGGGCCCTGGGGCCAACGTCCTGACTTTC. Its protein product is CASGPGLAGPGANVLTF.

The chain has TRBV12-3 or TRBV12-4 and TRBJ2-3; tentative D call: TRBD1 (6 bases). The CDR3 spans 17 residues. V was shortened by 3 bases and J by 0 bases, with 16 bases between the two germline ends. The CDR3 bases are TGTGCCAGCAGTTTCCCCCAGGGGCCGATCAGCACAGATACGCAGTATTTT. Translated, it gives CASSFPQGPISTDTQYF.

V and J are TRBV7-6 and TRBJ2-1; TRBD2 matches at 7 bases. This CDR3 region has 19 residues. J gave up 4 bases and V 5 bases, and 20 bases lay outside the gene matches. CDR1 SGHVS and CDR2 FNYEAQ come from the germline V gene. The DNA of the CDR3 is TGTGCCAGCAGCCCTACAGACCTAGCGGTCGGGGGTATATACAATGAGCAGTTCTTC. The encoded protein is CASSPTDLAVGGIYNEQFF.

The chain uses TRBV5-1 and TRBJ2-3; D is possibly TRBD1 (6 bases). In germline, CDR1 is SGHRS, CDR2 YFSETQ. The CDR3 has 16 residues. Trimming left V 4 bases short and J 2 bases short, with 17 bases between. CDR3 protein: CASSLDSTGPTDTQYF. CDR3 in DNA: TGCGCCAGCAGCCTCGATTCGACAGGACCCACAGATACGCAGTATTTT. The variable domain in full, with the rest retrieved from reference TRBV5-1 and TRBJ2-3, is KAGVTQTPRYLIKTRGQQVTLSCSPISGHRSVSWYQQTPGQGLQFLFEYFSETQRNKGNFPGRFSGRQFSNSRSEMNVSTLELGDSALYLCASSLDSTGPTDTQYFGPGTRLTVL.

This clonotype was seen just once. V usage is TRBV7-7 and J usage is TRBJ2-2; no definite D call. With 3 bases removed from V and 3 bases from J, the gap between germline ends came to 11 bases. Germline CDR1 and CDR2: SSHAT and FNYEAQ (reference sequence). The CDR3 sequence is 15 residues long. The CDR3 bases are TGTGCCAGCAGCTTGGGCGTTGGGCACACCGGGGAGCTGTTTTTT. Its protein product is CASSLGVGHTGELFF. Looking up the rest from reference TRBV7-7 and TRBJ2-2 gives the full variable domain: GAGVSQSPRYKVTKRGQDVTLRCDPISSHATLYWYQQALGQGPEFLTYFNYEAQPDKSGLPSDRFSAERPEGSISTLTIQRTEQRDSAMYRCASSLGVGHTGELFFGEGSRLTVL.

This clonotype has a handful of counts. As DNA, the CDR3 is TGCAGTGCCCCAAGGACAGGGCAACTCATGAACACTGAAGCTTTCTTT. Translated, it gives CSAPRTGQLMNTEAFF. The rearrangement links TRBV20-1 to TRBJ1-1; 8 bases are a match to TRBD1. The CDR3 has 16 amino acids. Germline V gene lookup returns CDR1 DFQATT and CDR2 SNEGSKA (reference sequence). Trimming took 6 bases from V and 0 from J; bases not matched to a gene: 12.

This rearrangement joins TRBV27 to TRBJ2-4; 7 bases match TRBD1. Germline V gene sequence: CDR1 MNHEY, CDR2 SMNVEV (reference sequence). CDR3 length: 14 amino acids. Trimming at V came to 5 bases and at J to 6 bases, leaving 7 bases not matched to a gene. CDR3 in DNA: TGTGCCAGCAGTCCATCCGGGACAGTAAACATTCAGTACTTC. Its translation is CASSPSGTVNIQYF.

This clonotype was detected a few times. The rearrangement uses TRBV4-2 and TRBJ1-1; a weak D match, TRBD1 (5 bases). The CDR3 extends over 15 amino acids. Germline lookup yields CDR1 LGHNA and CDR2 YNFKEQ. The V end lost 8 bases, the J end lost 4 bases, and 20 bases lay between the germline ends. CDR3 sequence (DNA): TGTGCCAGCCGAGGGGTTACAAACAGAGCCACTGAAGCTTTCTTT. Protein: CASRGVTNRATEAFF.

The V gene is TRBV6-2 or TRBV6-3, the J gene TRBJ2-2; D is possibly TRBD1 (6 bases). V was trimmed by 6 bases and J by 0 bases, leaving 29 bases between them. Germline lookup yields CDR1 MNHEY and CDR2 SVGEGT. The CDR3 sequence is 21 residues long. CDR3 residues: CASSVPLGGQPNPSNTGELFF. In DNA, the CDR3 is TGTGCCAGCAGCGTCCCGTTAGGAGGACAGCCAAATCCCTCGAACACCGGGGAGCTGTTTTTT.

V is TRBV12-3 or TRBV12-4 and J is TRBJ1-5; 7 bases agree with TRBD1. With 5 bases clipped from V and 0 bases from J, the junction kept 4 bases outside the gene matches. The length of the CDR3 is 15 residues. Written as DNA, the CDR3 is TGTGCCAGCAGTAAGGGGACAGTTAGCAATCAGCCCCAGCATTTT. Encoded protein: CASSKGTVSNQPQHF.

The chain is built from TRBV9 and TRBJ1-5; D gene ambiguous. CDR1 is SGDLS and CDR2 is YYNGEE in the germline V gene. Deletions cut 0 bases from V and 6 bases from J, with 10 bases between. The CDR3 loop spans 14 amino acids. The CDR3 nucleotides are TGTGCCAGCAGCGTAGCTGAAGGGCCTCAGCCCCAGCATTTT. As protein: CASSVAEGPQPQHF.

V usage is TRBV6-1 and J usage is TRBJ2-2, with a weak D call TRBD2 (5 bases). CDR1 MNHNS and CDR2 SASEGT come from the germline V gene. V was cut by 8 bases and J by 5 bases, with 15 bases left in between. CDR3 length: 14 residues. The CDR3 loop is CASRGPPGTGELFF. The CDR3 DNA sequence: TGTGCCAGCCGTGGGCCCCCGGGAACCGGGGAGCTGTTTTTT.

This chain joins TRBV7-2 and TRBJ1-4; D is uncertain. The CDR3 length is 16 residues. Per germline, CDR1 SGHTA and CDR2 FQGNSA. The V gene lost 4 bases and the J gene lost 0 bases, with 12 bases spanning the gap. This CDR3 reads CASSSMKITTNEKLFF. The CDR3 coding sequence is TGTGCCAGCAGCTCCATGAAAATAACAACTAATGAAAAACTGTTTTTT.

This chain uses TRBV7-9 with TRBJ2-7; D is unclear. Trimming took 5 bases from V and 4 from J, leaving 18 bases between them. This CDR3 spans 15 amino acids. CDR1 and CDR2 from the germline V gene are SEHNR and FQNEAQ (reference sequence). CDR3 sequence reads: CASSPRLGQRYEQYF. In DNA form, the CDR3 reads TGTGCCAGCAGCCCACGACTCGGGCAGAGATACGAGCAGTACTTC.

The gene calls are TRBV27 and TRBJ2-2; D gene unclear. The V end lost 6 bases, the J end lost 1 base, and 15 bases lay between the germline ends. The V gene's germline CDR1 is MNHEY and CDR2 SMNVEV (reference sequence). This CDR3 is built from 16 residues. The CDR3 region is CASREHNVGNTGELFF. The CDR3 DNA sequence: TGTGCCAGCAGGGAGCACAACGTAGGGAACACCGGGGAGCTGTTTTTT.

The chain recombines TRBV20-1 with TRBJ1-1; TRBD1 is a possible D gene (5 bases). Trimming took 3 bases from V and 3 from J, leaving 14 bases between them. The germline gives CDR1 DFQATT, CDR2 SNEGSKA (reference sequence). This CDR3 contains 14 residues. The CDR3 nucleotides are TGCAGTGCTAGTCTCCCGGGGCTGGACACTGAAGCTTTCTTT. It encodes CSASLPGLDTEAFF.

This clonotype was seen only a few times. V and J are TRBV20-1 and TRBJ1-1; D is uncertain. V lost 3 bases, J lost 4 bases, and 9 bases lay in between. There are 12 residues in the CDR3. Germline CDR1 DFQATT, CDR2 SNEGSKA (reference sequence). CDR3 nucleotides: TGCAGTGCTAGGGGAGATGGCACTGAAGCTTTCTTT. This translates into CSARGDGTEAFF.

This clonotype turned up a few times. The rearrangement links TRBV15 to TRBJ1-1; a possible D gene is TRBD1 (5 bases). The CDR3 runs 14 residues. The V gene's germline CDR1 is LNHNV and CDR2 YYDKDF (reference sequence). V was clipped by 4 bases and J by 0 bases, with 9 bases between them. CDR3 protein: CATSTGLLNTEAFF. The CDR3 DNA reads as TGTGCCACCAGCACGGGACTGTTGAACACTGAAGCTTTCTTT.

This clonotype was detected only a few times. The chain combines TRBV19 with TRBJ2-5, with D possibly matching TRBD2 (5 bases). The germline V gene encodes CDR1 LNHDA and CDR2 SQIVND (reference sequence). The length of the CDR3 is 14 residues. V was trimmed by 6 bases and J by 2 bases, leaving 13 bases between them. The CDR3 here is CASSLFGLQETQYF. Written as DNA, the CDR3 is TGTGCCAGTAGCCTCTTCGGACTGCAAGAGACCCAGTACTTC.